This T cell receptor (beta chain) derives from a study of control samples from healthy donors and cancer patients. V was pared by 4 bases and J by 1 base, with 10 bases of the junction left unmatched. Per the germline V gene, CDR1 is LGHDT and CDR2 is YNNKEL (reference sequence). This CDR3 comprises 17 residues. The table came from immunoSEQ multiplex PCR; TCRdb's copy has only in-frame clones and leaves some out. Here the sample spans roughly 130,000 clones, around 90% being singletons. The specimen was blood. This chain uses TRBV3-1 (or the pseudogene TRBV3-2) with TRBJ2-1; 7 bases align to TRBD2. The sequence was collected from a man aged 30-40 years in good health. As DNA, the CDR3 is TGTGCCAGCAGCCCAGTTAAGTTGCGGGGGTCCTACAATGAGCAGTTCTTC. Its translation is CASSPVKLRGSYNEQFF.